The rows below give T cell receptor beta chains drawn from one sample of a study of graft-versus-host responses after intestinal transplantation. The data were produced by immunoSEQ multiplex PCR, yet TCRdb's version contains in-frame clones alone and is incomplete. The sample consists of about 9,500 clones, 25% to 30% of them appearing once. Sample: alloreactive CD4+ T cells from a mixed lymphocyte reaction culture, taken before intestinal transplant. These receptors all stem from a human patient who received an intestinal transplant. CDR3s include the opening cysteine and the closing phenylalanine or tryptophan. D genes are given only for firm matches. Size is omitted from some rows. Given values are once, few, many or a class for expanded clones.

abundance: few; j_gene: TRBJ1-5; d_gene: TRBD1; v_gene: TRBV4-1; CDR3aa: CASSQGQGAQPQHF; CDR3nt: TGCGCCAGCAGCCAAGGGCAGGGGGCCCAGCCCCAGCATTTT
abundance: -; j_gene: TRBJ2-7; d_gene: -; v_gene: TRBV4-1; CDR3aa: CASSQEYSVSYEQYF; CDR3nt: TGCGCCAGCAGCCAAGAGTATAGCGTCTCCTACGAGCAGTACTTC
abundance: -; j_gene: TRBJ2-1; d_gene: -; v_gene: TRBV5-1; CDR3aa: CASTHHQYRSNEQFF; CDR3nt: TGCGCCAGCACTCATCATCAGTACCGCTCCAATGAGCAGTTCTTC
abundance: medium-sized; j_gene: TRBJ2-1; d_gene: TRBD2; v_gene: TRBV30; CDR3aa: CACQYGVAGERLRQFF; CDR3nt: TGTGCCTGCCAGTATGGGGTAGCGGGAGAAAGGTTACGGCAGTTCTTC
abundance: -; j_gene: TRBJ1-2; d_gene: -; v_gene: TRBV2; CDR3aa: CASSEQGAYGYTF; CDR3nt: TGTGCCAGCAGTGAACAGGGTGCCTATGGCTACACCTTC
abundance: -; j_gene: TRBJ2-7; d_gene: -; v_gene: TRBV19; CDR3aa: CASSIDRNPYEQYF; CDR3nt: TGTGCCAGTAGTATCGACAGGAACCCCTACGAGCAGTACTTC
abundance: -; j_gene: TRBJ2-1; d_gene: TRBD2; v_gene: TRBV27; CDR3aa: CASSSGTSGYNEQFF; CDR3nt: TGTGCCAGCAGTTCCGGGACTAGCGGATACAATGAGCAGTTCTTC
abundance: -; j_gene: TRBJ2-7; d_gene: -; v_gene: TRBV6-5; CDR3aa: CASSQIGPYEQYF; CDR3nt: TGTGCCAGCAGTCAAATAGGGCCCTACGAGCAGTACTTC
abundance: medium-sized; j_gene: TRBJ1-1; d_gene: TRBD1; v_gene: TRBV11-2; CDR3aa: CASSLVFGQGLNTEAFF; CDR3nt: TGTGCCAGCAGCTTAGTTTTTGGACAGGGATTGAACACTGAAGCTTTCTTT
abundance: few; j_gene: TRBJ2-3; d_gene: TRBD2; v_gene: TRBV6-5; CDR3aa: CASSYDSGGTDTQYF; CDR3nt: TGTGCCAGCAGTTACGACTCGGGAGGGACAGATACGCAGTATTTT
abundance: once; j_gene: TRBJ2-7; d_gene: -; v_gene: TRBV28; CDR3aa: CASSYIDRGPYEQYF; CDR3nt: TGTGCCAGCAGTTATATTGATCGGGGGCCCTACGAGCAGTACTTC
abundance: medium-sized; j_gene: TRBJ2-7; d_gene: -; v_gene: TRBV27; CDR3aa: CASRKIGGSYEQYF; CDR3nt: TGTGCCAGCCGCAAGATCGGGGGATCCTACGAGCAGTACTTC
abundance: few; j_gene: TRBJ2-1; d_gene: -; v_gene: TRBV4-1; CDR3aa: CASGFGNEQFF; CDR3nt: TGCGCCAGCGGGTTCGGAAATGAGCAGTTCTTC
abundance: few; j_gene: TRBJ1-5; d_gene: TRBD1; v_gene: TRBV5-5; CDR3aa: CASTGGGGGTLSNQPQHF; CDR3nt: TGTGCCAGCACCGGGGGAGGGGGCGGAACTCTTAGCAATCAGCCCCAGCATTTT
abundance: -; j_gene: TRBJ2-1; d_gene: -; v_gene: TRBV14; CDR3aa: CASSQEGTGNEQFF; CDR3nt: TGTGCCAGCAGCCAAGAGGGGACTGGCAATGAGCAGTTCTTC
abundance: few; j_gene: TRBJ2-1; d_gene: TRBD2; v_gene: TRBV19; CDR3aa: CASSLAGEGFNEQFF; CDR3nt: TGTGCCAGTAGTCTAGCGGGAGAGGGCTTCAATGAGCAGTTCTTC
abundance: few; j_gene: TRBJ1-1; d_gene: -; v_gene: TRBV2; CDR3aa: CASSSREVVSEAFF; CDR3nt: TGTGCCAGCAGTTCCAGGGAAGTAGTATCTGAAGCTTTCTTT
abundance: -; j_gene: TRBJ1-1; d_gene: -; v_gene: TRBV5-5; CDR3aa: CASSLRQFNTEAFF; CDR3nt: TGTGCCAGCAGCTTGAGACAGTTTAACACTGAAGCTTTCTTT
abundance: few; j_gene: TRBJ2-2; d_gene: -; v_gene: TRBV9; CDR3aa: CASSVEVGLSGELFF; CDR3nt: TGTGCCAGCAGCGTAGAAGTCGGGCTCTCCGGGGAGCTGTTTTTT
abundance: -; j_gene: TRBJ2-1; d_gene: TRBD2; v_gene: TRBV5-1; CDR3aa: CASSTGTSGYNEQFF; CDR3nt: TGCGCCAGCAGCACCGGGACTAGCGGATACAATGAGCAGTTCTTC
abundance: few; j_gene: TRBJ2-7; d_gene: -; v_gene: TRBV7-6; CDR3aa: CASSLAEGLYEQYF; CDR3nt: TGTGCCAGCAGCTTAGCGGAGGGCTTGTACGAGCAGTACTTC
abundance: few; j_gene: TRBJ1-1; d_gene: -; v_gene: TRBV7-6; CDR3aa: CASSLGYTEAFF; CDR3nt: TGTGCCAGCAGCTTAGGGTACACTGAAGCTTTCTTT
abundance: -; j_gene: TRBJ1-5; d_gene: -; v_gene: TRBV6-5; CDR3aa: CASSRNRNQPQHF; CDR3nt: TGTGCCAGCAGCCGTAACAGAAATCAGCCCCAGCATTTT
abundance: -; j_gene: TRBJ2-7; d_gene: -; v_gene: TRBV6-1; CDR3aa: CASSPTIGGEQYF; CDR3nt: TGTGCCAGCAGCCCCACCATAGGAGGCGAGCAGTACTTC
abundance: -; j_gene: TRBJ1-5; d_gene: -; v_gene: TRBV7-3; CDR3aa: CASSLNSGDSNQPQHF; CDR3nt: TGTGCCAGCAGCTTAAACAGTGGGGATAGCAATCAGCCCCAGCATTTT
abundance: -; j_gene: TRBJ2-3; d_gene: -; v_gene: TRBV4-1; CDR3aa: CASPRNNNKFTDTQYF; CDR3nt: TGCGCCAGCCCCCGAAATAACAACAAATTCACAGATACGCAGTATTTT
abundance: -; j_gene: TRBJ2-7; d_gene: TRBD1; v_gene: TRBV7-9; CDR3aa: CASSPSPRQGAYEQYF; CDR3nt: TGTGCCAGCAGCCCCTCCCCGAGACAGGGGGCATACGAGCAGTACTTC
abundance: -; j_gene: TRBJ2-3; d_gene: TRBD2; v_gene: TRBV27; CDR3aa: CASSFSPLGLVADTQYF; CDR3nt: TGTGCCAGCAGTTTTTCTCCGCTGGGACTAGTTGCAGATACGCAGTATTTT
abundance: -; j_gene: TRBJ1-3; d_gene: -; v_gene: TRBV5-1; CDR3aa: CASSWYGAGNTIYF; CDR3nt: TGCGCCAGCAGCTGGTACGGTGCAGGAAACACCATATATTTT
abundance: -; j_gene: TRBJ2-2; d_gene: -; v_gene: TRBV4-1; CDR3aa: CASSQSRGSHTGELFF; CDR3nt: TGCGCCAGCAGCCAATCTCGGGGCTCTCACACCGGGGAGCTGTTTTTT
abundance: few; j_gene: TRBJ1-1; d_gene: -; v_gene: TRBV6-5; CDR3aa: CASSFEGTEAFF; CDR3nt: TGTGCCAGCAGTTTTGAGGGGACTGAAGCTTTCTTT
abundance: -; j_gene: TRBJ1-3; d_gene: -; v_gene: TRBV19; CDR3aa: CASSLGFTGNTIYF; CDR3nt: TGTGCCAGTAGTCTTGGGTTCACTGGAAACACCATATATTTT
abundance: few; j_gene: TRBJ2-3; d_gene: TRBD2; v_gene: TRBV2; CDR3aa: CASRESGGRSTDTQYF; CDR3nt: TGTGCCAGCAGGGAATCGGGGGGTAGAAGCACAGATACGCAGTATTTT
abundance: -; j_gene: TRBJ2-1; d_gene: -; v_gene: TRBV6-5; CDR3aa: CASSYSKVTEQFF; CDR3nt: TGTGCCAGCAGTTACTCAAAAGTAACTGAGCAGTTCTTC
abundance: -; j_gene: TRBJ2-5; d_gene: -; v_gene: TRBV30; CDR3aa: CAWGYGSQYF; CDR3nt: TGTGCCTGGGGTTACGGAAGCCAGTACTTC
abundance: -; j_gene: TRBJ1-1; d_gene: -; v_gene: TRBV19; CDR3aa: CASSIGGSGDTEAFF; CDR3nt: TGTGCCAGTAGTATTGGAGGCAGTGGAGACACTGAAGCTTTCTTT
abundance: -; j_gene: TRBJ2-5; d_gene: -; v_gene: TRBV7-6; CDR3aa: CASSLVEETQYF; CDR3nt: TGTGCCAGCAGCTTAGTGGAAGAGACCCAGTACTTC
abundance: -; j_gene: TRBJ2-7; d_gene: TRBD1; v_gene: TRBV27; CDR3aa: CASSPSPRQGAYEQYF; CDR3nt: TGTGCCAGCAGCCCCTCCCCGAGACAGGGGGCATACGAGCAGTACTTC
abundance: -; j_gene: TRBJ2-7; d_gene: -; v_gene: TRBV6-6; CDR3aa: CASTTGRYEQYF; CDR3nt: TGTGCCAGCACCACGGGGCGGTACGAGCAGTACTTC
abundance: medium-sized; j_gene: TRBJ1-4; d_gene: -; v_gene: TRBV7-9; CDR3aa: CASSLMQGGEKLFF; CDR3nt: TGTGCCAGCAGCTTAATGCAGGGAGGGGAAAAACTGTTTTTT
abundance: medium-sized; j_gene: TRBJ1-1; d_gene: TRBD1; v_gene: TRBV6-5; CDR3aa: CAGRTGEGTEAFF; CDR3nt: TGTGCCGGTCGGACAGGGGAAGGGACTGAAGCTTTCTTT
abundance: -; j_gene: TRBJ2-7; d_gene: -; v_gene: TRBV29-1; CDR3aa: CSVEDQGSPDYEQYF; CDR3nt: TGCAGCGTTGAAGATCAGGGTTCCCCCGACTACGAGCAGTACTTC
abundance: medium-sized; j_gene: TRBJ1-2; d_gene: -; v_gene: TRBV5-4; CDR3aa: CASSQTDNYGYTF; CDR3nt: TGTGCCAGCAGCCAAACCGATAACTATGGCTACACCTTC
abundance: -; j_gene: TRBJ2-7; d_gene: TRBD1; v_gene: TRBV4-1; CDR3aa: CASSQVRAGGFYEQYF; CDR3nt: TGCGCCAGCAGCCAAGTGAGGGCAGGGGGCTTCTACGAGCAGTACTTC
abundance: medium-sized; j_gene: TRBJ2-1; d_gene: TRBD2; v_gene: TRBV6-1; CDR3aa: CASSLPSGGYNEQFF; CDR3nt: TGTGCCAGCAGTCTTCCTAGCGGGGGGTACAATGAGCAGTTCTTC
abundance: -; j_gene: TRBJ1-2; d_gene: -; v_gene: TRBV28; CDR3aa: CASSFGTDNYGYTF; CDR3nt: TGTGCCAGCAGTTTCGGGACGGATAACTATGGCTACACCTTC
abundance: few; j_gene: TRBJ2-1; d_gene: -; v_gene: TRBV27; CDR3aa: CASSLGLFNEQFF; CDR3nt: TGTGCCAGCAGTTTGGGACTGTTCAATGAGCAGTTCTTC
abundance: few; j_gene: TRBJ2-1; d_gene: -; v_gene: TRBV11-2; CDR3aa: CASSLAQESSYNEQFF; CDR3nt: TGTGCCAGCAGCTTAGCCCAGGAGAGCTCCTACAATGAGCAGTTCTTC
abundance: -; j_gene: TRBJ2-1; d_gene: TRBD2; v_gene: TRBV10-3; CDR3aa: CAISGLAGDNEQFF; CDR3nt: TGTGCCATCAGTGGACTAGCGGGTGACAATGAGCAGTTCTTC
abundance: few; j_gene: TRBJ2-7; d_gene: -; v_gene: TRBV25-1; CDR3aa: CASTPWGGGYEQYF; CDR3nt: TGTGCCAGCACCCCGTGGGGGGGCGGCTACGAGCAGTACTTC
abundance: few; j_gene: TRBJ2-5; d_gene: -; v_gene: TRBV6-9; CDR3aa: CASSYSSGETQYF; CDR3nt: TGTGCCAGCAGTTACTCGTCGGGGGAGACCCAGTACTTC
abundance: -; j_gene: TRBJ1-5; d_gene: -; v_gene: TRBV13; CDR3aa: CASSTGRQPQHF; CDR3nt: TGTGCCAGCAGCACGGGGAGGCAGCCCCAGCATTTT
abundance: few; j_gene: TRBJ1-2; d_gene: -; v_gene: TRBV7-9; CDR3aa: CASRTGGEVYGYTF; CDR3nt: TGTGCCAGCCGTACAGGAGGGGAGGTCTATGGCTACACCTTC
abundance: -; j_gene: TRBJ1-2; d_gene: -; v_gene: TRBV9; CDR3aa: CASSPQLANYGYTF; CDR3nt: TGTGCCAGCAGCCCACAACTCGCTAACTATGGCTACACCTTC
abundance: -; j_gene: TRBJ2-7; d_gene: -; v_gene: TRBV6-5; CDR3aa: CASSYSPGDYEQYF; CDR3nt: TGTGCCAGCAGTTACTCTCCGGGGGACTACGAGCAGTACTTC